Presented here are 21 T cell receptor beta chains from one specimen sequenced in a study of blood T cell repertoires in COVID-19. TCRdb keeps only in-frame clones here, not all; method: immunoSEQ multiplex PCR. The sample yields roughly 100,000 clones, 80% to 90% seen once. The specimen was peripheral blood. The receptor set was obtained from a human donor in a cohort sampled during active COVID-19.

This sequence joins TRBV28 and TRBJ2-7, with D uncertain. This CDR3 has 14 amino acids. Germline-derived CDR1 and CDR2 are MDHEN and SYDVKM. The V and J ends lost 6 bases and 0 bases respectively, with 12 bases between them. The CDR3 is CASRADWSSYEQYF. CDR3 DNA sequence: TGTGCCAGCAGGGCAGACTGGAGCTCCTACGAGCAGTACTTC.

The gene calls are TRBV5-1 and TRBJ1-5, with D tentatively TRBD1 (5 bases). In germline, CDR1 is SGHRS, CDR2 YFSETQ. Deletions cut 2 bases from V and 6 bases from J, with 9 bases between. This CDR3 contains 13 residues. CDR3 sequence (DNA): TGCGCCAGCAGCTTCAGGGTCGGTCAGCCCCAGCATTTT. Amino acid sequence: CASSFRVGQPQHF.

The chain recombines TRBV28 with TRBJ2-5; maybe TRBD2 (5 bases). The V gene's germline CDR1 is MDHEN and CDR2 SYDVKM. The CDR3 loop spans 15 amino acids. Trimming left V 5 bases short and J 5 bases short, with 18 bases between. The DNA of the CDR3 is TGTGCCAGCAGTAATCTGGGGAACCGGAGGGAGACCCAGTACTTC. Translation: CASSNLGNRRETQYF.

The rearrangement links TRBV5-4 to TRBJ2-5; D perhaps matches TRBD2 (6 bases). This CDR3 has 16 amino acids. Germline V gives CDR1 SGHNT, CDR2 YYREEE (reference sequence). V was trimmed by 4 bases and J by 3 bases, leaving 19 bases between them. The CDR3 sequence: CASSRPGASGEETQYF. DNA for the CDR3: TGTGCCAGCAGCCGACCTGGGGCTTCGGGGGAAGAGACCCAGTACTTC.

This clone has only a few counts. The V call is TRBV28, the J call TRBJ2-2, with 9 bases aligning to TRBD2. Trimming cost V 4 bases and J 6 bases; bases outside gene matches: 6. Germline CDR1 reads MDHEN; CDR2 reads SYDVKM. The CDR3 loop spans 15 amino acids. Here the CDR3 reads CASSWLAGAAGELFF. CDR3 sequence (DNA): TGTGCCAGCAGTTGGTTAGCGGGAGCGGCCGGGGAGCTGTTTTTT.

The V gene is TRBV21-1, the J gene TRBJ2-2; no check of the table's D call, TRBD2, against the DNA was made. TRBV21-1 is noted as a pseudogene. The CDR3 spans 14 residues. DNA of the CDR3: TGTGCCAGCGGCCAAGAGAGAGAAATCGGGGAGCTGTTTTTT. Translating it yields CASGQEREIGELFF.

The genes are TRBV7-2 and TRBJ2-3, with D hard to call. The CDR3 is 14 amino acids. Germline V gene lookup returns CDR1 SGHTA and CDR2 FQGNSA. Trimming took 3 bases from V and 2 from J, leaving 9 bases between them. CDR3 loop: CASSFQEHTDTQYF. Here the CDR3 DNA reads TGTGCCAGCAGCTTCCAGGAACACACAGATACGCAGTATTTT.

J is TRBJ2-3 and V is TRBV23-1; 8 bases are a match to TRBD1. TRBV23-1 is filed as an ORF, its function uncertain. Unmatched junction bases numbered 12, after V lost 9 bases and J lost 4 bases. This CDR3 contains 15 residues. CDR3 bases: TGCGCCAGTCCTCCGACAGGGGAGCGATCAGATACGCAGTATTTT. Protein: CASPPTGERSDTQYF.

The rearrangement uses TRBV20-1 and TRBJ2-3; 11 nucleotides match TRBD1. Germline V gene sequence: CDR1 DFQATT, CDR2 SNEGSKA (reference sequence). The CDR3 consists of 17 residues. Trimming removed 3 bases from V and 6 bases from J; junction bases left unmatched: 14. CDR3 bases: TGCAGTGCTAGTCTCCCTCTAGGACAGGGGGCCGTCGATACGCAGTATTTT. It codes for CSASLPLGQGAVDTQYF.

The chain has TRBV4-3 and TRBJ1-1; D is uncertain. This CDR3 comprises 14 residues. V was cut by 5 bases and J by 1 base, with 11 bases left in between. Germline V gene sequence: CDR1 LGHNA, CDR2 YSLEER. The DNA for the CDR3 is TGCGCCAGCAGCAACAGAGAGTGGAACACTGAAGCTTTCTTT. The encoded protein is CASSNREWNTEAFF.

This clone was detected only a few times. The chain couples TRBV6-2 or TRBV6-3 to TRBJ1-4; D remains ambiguous. The CDR3 contains 15 residues. Germline V gene lookup returns CDR1 MNHEY and CDR2 SVGEGT. Trimming shortened V by 3 bases and J by 0 bases, and 8 bases separated the two germline ends. The CDR3 loop reads CASSYSGATNEKLFF. The CDR3 region has the DNA TGTGCCAGCAGTTATTCGGGTGCAACTAATGAAAAACTGTTTTTT.

This sequence joins TRBV7-8 and TRBJ1-5; D gene uncertain. This CDR3 has 17 residues. V was shortened by 0 bases and J by 0 bases, with 12 bases between the two germline ends. Germline values: CDR1 SGHVS, CDR2 FQNEAQ. CDR3 sequence (DNA): TGTGCCAGCAGCTTAGCGCCAGGAAGATATAGCAATCAGCCCCAGCATTTT. Its protein product is CASSLAPGRYSNQPQHF.

The rearrangement uses TRBV27 and TRBJ2-7; no definite D call. CDR3 size: 14 residues. Germline CDR1 reads MNHEY; CDR2 reads SMNVEV (reference sequence). V lost 6 bases to trimming and J lost 2 bases, with 14 bases between them. The chain's CDR3 is CASRSDLTPYEQYF. The CDR3, as DNA: TGTGCCAGCAGGTCCGACTTAACTCCCTACGAGCAGTACTTC.

The table lists this clone with a few counts. This chain connects TRBV7-9 to TRBJ1-6, with 9 bases lining up with TRBD1. CDR3 length equals 15 residues. The germline V gene has CDR1 SEHNR and CDR2 FQNEAQ (reference sequence). V lost 1 base to trimming and J lost 7 bases; unmatched junction nucleotides: 2. CDR3 sequence: CASSLGTGANSPLHF. Written as DNA, the CDR3 is TGTGCCAGCAGCTTAGGGACAGGGGCAAATTCACCCCTCCACTTT.

The chain's CDR3 is CASSPYPTYSNQPQHF. In DNA, the CDR3 is TGTGCCAGCTCACCATATCCAACCTATAGCAATCAGCCCCAGCATTTT. The rearrangement joins TRBV18 to TRBJ1-5; D uncertain. CDR1 and CDR2 (germline): KGHSH, LQKENI. CDR3 length: 16 amino acids. V was pared by 2 bases and J by 0 bases, with 11 bases between.

This sequence joins TRBV9 and TRBJ1-1, with D possibly being TRBD1 (5 bases). Trimming pared 3 bases from V and 0 bases from J, leaving 15 bases between. CDR3 length equals 16 residues. CDR1 is SGDLS and CDR2 is YYNGEE in the germline V gene. This CDR3 is CASSGGASGVNTEAFF. In DNA, the CDR3 is TGTGCCAGCAGCGGGGGCGCGTCGGGGGTGAACACTGAAGCTTTCTTT.

The chain links TRBV30 to TRBJ1-2; D is unclear. This CDR3 contains 15 residues. Germline V gives CDR1 GTSNPN, CDR2 SVGIG (reference sequence). Trimming stripped 2 bases from V and 4 bases from J, with 17 bases between. The CDR3 reads CAWSRVSPAGYGYTF. In nucleotides, the CDR3 is TGTGCCTGGAGTAGGGTCAGCCCGGCGGGCTATGGCTACACCTTC.

The rearrangement uses TRBV15 and TRBJ1-5; 8 nucleotides match TRBD1. CDR1 is LNHNV and CDR2 is YYDKDF in the germline V gene (reference sequence). This CDR3 has 14 amino acids. V was clipped by 0 bases and J by 13 bases; unmatched bases: 8. The CDR3 nucleotides are TGTGCCACCAGCAGAGATCTCTCAGGGGGCGTACAGCATTTT. Protein product: CATSRDLSGGVQHF.

Many counts were recorded for this clone. The chain uses TRBV6-1 and TRBJ1-5; D unresolved. The CDR3 totals 16 residues. V was pared by 4 bases and J by 2 bases, with 15 bases between. The V gene's germline CDR1 is MNHNS and CDR2 SASEGT. This CDR3 reads CASSASSGSGNQPQHF. CDR3 coding DNA: TGTGCCAGCAGTGCCAGCTCCGGGAGCGGCAATCAGCCCCAGCATTTT.

The chain carries TRBV5-1 and TRBJ1-2, with TRBD1 matching over 10 bases. After removal of 5 bases from V and 0 bases from J, the junction contained 4 bases not matched to a gene. The V gene's germline CDR1 is SGHRS and CDR2 YFSETQ. The CDR3 consists of 15 residues. The CDR3 is CASRVGTGANYGYTF. The CDR3, as DNA: TGCGCCAGCAGGGTCGGGACAGGGGCTAACTATGGCTACACCTTC.

This clone was counted only a few times. The chain combines TRBV2 with TRBJ1-5; 7 bases are a match to TRBD1. J gave up 2 bases and V 5 bases, and 6 bases lay outside the gene matches. Per the germline V gene, CDR1 is SNHLY and CDR2 is FYNNEI. This CDR3 is built from 15 residues. CDR3 residues: CASSQQGIGNQPQHF. DNA for the CDR3: TGTGCCAGCAGTCAACAGGGGATAGGCAATCAGCCCCAGCATTTT.